A single sample gave rise to the 15 T cell receptor beta chains below, sequenced in a study of Graves' ophthalmopathy and Graves' hyperthyroidism. Amplification targeted the TCR beta CDR3 regions, with RNA transcripts as the source material. An initial RT-PCR round employing HTBI primers preceded a second-round multiplex PCR. TCRdb re-called the multiplex PCR reads through MiXCR, storing one row per CDR3 protein. The table shows 200,000 to 250,000 distinct CDR3 sequences, with around a fifth occurring only once. Sequencing was performed on peripheral blood. The receptors shown here come from a woman aged 45-65 years with Graves' ophthalmopathy.

The sample holds many counts of this clonotype. The CDR3 region is CASSLGAANLNIQYF. CDR3 nucleotides: TGTGCCAGCAGCTTAGGGGCAGCGAACTTGAACATTCAGTACTTC. The rearrangement uses TRBV7-8 and TRBJ2-4; D ambiguous. The CDR3 has 15 residues. Per the germline V gene, CDR1 is SGHVS and CDR2 is FQNEAQ. The V gene lost 1 base and the J gene lost 7 bases, with 14 bases spanning the gap.

The CDR3 region has the DNA TGTGCCAGCAGCCAAGATTGGGTAGGCAACGAGCAGTACTTC. This encodes CASSQDWVGNEQYF. The chain has TRBV14 and TRBJ2-7; D ambiguous. Germline V gene sequence: CDR1 SGHDN, CDR2 FVKESK. The CDR3 contains 14 residues. Trimming removed 0 bases from V and 5 bases from J, with 11 bases in between.

There are many counts of this clonotype. J is TRBJ1-1 and V is TRBV6-1; D not certain. The CDR3 totals 14 residues. Deletions cut 4 bases from V and 4 bases from J, with 13 bases between. CDR1 and CDR2 (germline): MNHNS, SASEGT. The CDR3 DNA is TGTGCCAGCAGTGGAACCCCTACAGTCACTGAAGCTTTCTTT. Protein: CASSGTPTVTEAFF.

This clonotype was counted once. The CDR3 loop reads CASSRQGDFKAAFF. The CDR3 nucleotides read TGTGCCAGCAGTCGACAGGGGGATTTCAAAGCGGCTTTCTTT. This chain connects TRBV12-3 or TRBV12-4 to TRBJ1-1, with 9 bases identical to TRBD1. CDR3 length equals 14 residues. V dropped 5 bases and J dropped 11; count of bases not matched to a gene: 12.

A few counts support this clonotype. Being one base from a much bigger clone, this may be a read error. The chain links TRBV29-1 to TRBJ1-2, with 7 bases matching TRBD1. In germline, CDR1 is SQVTM, CDR2 ANQGSEA. This CDR3 is built from 13 residues. V was clipped by 6 bases and J by 3 bases; unmatched bases: 7. CDR3 sequence (DNA): TGCAGCGTAGATGACAGGGTAGACTATGGCTACACCTTC. Translating it yields CSVDDRVDYGYTF.

There are a few counts of this clonotype. The chain combines TRBV5-1 with TRBJ1-2; the D is unclear. Germline V CDR1 and CDR2: SGHRS, YFSETQ. Trimming shortened V by 4 bases and J by 6 bases, and 19 bases separated the two germline ends. The CDR3 length is 15 residues. The CDR3 region is CASSGRGWPGDGYTF. As DNA, the CDR3 is TGCGCCAGCAGCGGCCGAGGGTGGCCTGGCGATGGCTACACCTTC.

In its sample, this clonotype was seen many times. V gene TRBV9 combines with J gene TRBJ2-7; tentative D call: TRBD2 (6 bases). Germline lookup yields CDR1 SGDLS and CDR2 YYNGEE. V lost 7 bases and J 0 bases, leaving 11 bases between the germline ends. The CDR3 has 13 amino acids. The CDR3 loop reads CASSGLHSYEQYF. DNA for the CDR3: TGTGCCAGCTCCGGACTACACTCCTACGAGCAGTACTTC.

This chain links TRBV7-8 with TRBJ1-1; maybe TRBD1 (6 bases). Germline V CDR1 and CDR2: SGHVS, FQNEAQ. The V gene lost 8 bases and the J gene lost 10 bases, with 20 bases spanning the gap. This CDR3 region has 13 residues. CDR3 DNA sequence: TGTGCCAGCGAGTCGTTTGGGGGGCGCAGAGCTTTCTTT. Encoded protein: CASESFGGRRAFF.

This clonotype occurred many times. This chain links TRBV11-2 with TRBJ1-1; perhaps TRBD1 as D (6 bases). The CDR3 loop spans 17 amino acids. Deletions cut 0 bases from V and 0 bases from J, with 14 bases between. The germline CDR1 and CDR2 sequences are SGHAT and FQNNGV. CDR3 amino acids: CASSLDGGAGMNTEAFF. CDR3 in DNA: TGTGCCAGCAGCTTAGATGGGGGGGCAGGGATGAACACTGAAGCTTTCTTT. Full variable domain (missing parts from reference TRBV11-2 and TRBJ1-1): EAGVAQSPRYKIIEKRQSVAFWCNPISGHATLYWYQQILGQGPKLLIQFQNNGVVDDSQLPKDRFSAERLKGVDSTLKIQPAKLEDSAVYLCASSLDGGAGMNTEAFFGQGTRLTVV.

The genes are TRBV24-1 and TRBJ2-5; D is ambiguous. V shed 4 bases and J shed 10 bases, with 9 bases lying between them. The V gene's germline CDR1 is KGHDR and CDR2 SFDVKD. The CDR3 has 11 residues. Here the CDR3 reads CATSDPTNQYF. The DNA of the CDR3 is TGTGCCACCAGTGACCCGACAAACCAGTACTTC.

There are many counts of this clonotype. A much larger clone sits a single nucleotide away, making a read error possible. The chain carries TRBV10-1 and TRBJ2-7; D is undetermined. V lost 5 bases and J lost 1, with 6 bases in between. Per germline, CDR1 WNHNN and CDR2 SYGVQD (reference sequence). The CDR3 totals 12 residues. CDR3 coding DNA: TGCGCCAGCAGTAAGGGATCCTACGAGCAGTACTTC. The encoded protein is CASSKGSYEQYF.

The table lists this clonotype with a count of one. This clone may be a read error of a much larger clone one base away. The gene calls are TRBV6-1 and TRBJ1-1, with unresolved D. The length of the CDR3 is 13 residues. Germline CDR1 is MNHNS and CDR2 is SASEGT. Trimming removed 7 bases at V and 2 bases at J, with 11 bases between. CDR3: CASILDCNTEAFF. The CDR3, as DNA: TGTGCCAGCATTCTAGACTGCAACACTGAAGCTTTCTTT.

There are many counts of this clonotype. The rearrangement links TRBV30 to TRBJ1-2; 7 nucleotides line up with TRBD1. Looked up from germline, CDR1 is GTSNPN and CDR2 is SVGIG (reference sequence). The CDR3 covers 13 residues. With 0 bases clipped from V and 6 bases from J, the junction kept 4 bases outside the gene matches. The CDR3 sequence is CAWSVRDSHGYTF. The CDR3, as DNA: TGTGCCTGGAGTGTACGGGACAGCCATGGCTACACCTTC.

This clonotype was observed many times. The CDR3 DNA follows: TGCAGTGCTAGTCGGTGGAGTGCAGGAAACACCATATATTTT. Its protein is CSASRWSAGNTIYF. The chain couples TRBV20-1 to TRBJ1-3, with D unresolved. CDR3 length: 14 amino acids. Looked up from germline, CDR1 is DFQATT and CDR2 is SNEGSKA (reference sequence). Trimming pared 3 bases from V and 4 bases from J, leaving 13 bases between.

The rearrangement joins TRBV20-1 to TRBJ1-6, with TRBD1 matching 7 bases. Germline V CDR1 and CDR2: DFQATT, SNEGSKA (reference sequence). The CDR3 spans 15 residues. The V and J ends lost 0 bases and 9 bases, in that order; junction bases with no gene match: 8. The CDR3 nucleotides read TGCAGTGCTAGAGATTGGAGGGGGCTCGGTTCACCCCTCCACTTT. The encoded protein is CSARDWRGLGSPLHF.